This TCR beta chain was profiled in a study of cytomegalovirus exposure and HLA in healthy donors. This CDR3 is 15 amino acids long. V lost 1 base, J lost 0 bases, and 10 bases lay in between. CDR1 MGHRA and CDR2 YSYEKL come from the germline V gene. Findings and limits, study-wide: In an earlier analysis, productive rearrangement rates for most beta V segments clustered near 87% or 30%.

It was with 60 Vbeta and 13 Jbeta primers that the PCR ran. Profiling relied on immunoSEQ multiplex PCR, and the TCRdb table lists in-frame clones only, not all of them. The repertoire has nearly 110,000 clones, about two thirds of them found once; the top ten carry about 0.8%. As concerns this clone: The target antigen is unknown.

This chain links TRBV4-1 with TRBJ2-7; the D is unclear. The TCR comes from a boy aged 5-17 years in good health and CMV-seronegative. The sequenced sample consisted of PBMCs. The CDR3, as DNA: TGCGCCAGCAGCCAAGGCGTTGCCTTCTCCTACGAGCAGTACTTC. This codes for CASSQGVAFSYEQYF.